The clone carrying this TCR beta chain showed up many times. No antigen is known for it. Trimming took 5 bases from V and 7 from J; bases not matched to a gene: 4. The V gene's germline CDR1 is MNHEY and CDR2 SVGEGT. This CDR3 is built from 14 residues. The data derive from a study of regulatory T cells in long-lasting Graves disease. General study findings and limits: Persistent disease preferred TRBV28, TRBJ1-2 and TRBJ2-5; new disease, TRBV20-1 and TRBJ2-1.

Time point reported: newly diagnosed GD, antithyroid drugs for less than 3 months. The TCR library used RNA extracted from PBMCs. A nine-milliliter sample of peripheral blood was drawn into EDTA tubes. CDR3 regions were amplified by Arm-PCR using iRepertoire HTBI primers to build TCR beta libraries. In the study's own analysis: Gene usage covered approximately 60 TRBV and some 13 TRBJ segments. TCRdb recomputed calls from the multiplex PCR reads with MiXCR, one row per CDR3 protein. TCRdb, rather than the study authors, made the V and J calls. The sample holds more than 450,000 distinct CDR3 sequences, 15% to 20% seen once. This sample was shared with a second study, whose subject was T cells in Graves' hyperthyroidism and ophthalmopathy. From that second work: Blood also showed most of the thyroid clonotypes that were expanded above 0.001.

The sequence was collected from a man aged 35-49 years with Graves disease. Sample: peripheral blood mononuclear cells (PBMCs), taken at new diagnosis, from a patient treated with antithyroid drugs. The V gene is TRBV6-2 or TRBV6-3, the J gene TRBJ2-1; 11 nucleotides agree with TRBD2. In nucleotides, the CDR3 is TGTGCCAGCAGTGAGGCTAGCGGGAGGAATGAGCAGTTCTTC. The encoded protein is CASSEASGRNEQFF.